Below, one TCR beta chain is given with its context. As yet, its antigen is unknown. Cells designated naive CD8 were CD45RO-negative and were positively selected for CCR7, with terminally differentiated effector memory CD45RA+ cells excluded. Only in-frame clones appear in the TCRdb table, and some are missing; sequencing was by immunoSEQ multiplex PCR. Of some 2,000,000 clones detected, less than 95% appear once; the ten largest clones hold 0.9% to 1.4%. The sample comes from a study of shared clonotypes between healthy human individuals. Turning to the study itself: The donor group consisted of two women and a few men, aged 18 to 49.

Germline V lookup: CDR1 SGDLS, CDR2 YYNGEE. V was clipped by 6 bases and J by 5 bases; unmatched bases: 6. This CDR3 has 15 amino acids. Points from the study as a whole: The study found roughly 5% of naive CD4 clonotypes shared across a handful of donors. Only blood was sampled; tissue repertoires likely differ. Depth of sequencing was expected to influence donor clonotype sharing.

What was sequenced was naive CD8+ T cells sorted from blood. The TCR originated in a man between 18 and 29 years old in good health. The chain employs TRBV9 and TRBJ2-4; 12 bases map to TRBD2. The CDR3 DNA reads TGTGCCAGCACGGCTAGCGGGGGGGCCGAAAACATTCAGTACTTC. It encodes CASTASGGAENIQYF.